This T cell receptor (beta chain) was sequenced in a study of T cells after yellow fever vaccination. This clonotype was observed a few times. Each CDR3 protein gets one entry after TCRdb re-called the 5' RACE reads with MiXCR. The data hold more than 300,000 distinct CDR3 sequences, with around 4.5% observed a single time. The sample consisted of PBMCs, taken 15 days after the yellow fever booster vaccination. This TCR derives from a man younger than 35 who received the YFV17D yellow fever vaccine.

The CDR3 reads CASKKGNTIYF. The DNA of the CDR3 is TGTGCCAGCAAAAAAGGAAACACCATATATTTT. The rearrangement links TRBV12-3 or TRBV12-4 to TRBJ1-3; D unresolved. The CDR3 runs 11 residues. Deletions cut 7 bases from V and 4 bases from J, with 5 bases between.